This is a list of T cell receptor beta chains from one sample in a study of blood T cell repertoires in COVID-19. Measured with immunoSEQ multiplex PCR; TCRdb has only the in-frame clones, and not every one. This table holds about 140,000 clones, about 79% found once. The sequenced sample was peripheral blood. All receptors come from a man aged 55 to 70 with active or convalescent COVID-19. Both conserved end residues are part of each CDR3. Each record gives: D gene, V gene, clone size, J gene, CDR3 DNA, CDR3 protein. D genes are given only for firm matches. Clone size is not always given. Where it is, it says once, few, many or a class for expanded clones.

d_gene: NA
v_gene: TRBV3-1/TRBV3-2
abundance: NA
j_gene: TRBJ1-1
CDR3nt: TGTGCCAGCAGCCCCCGGAGGGAATATGAAGCTTTCTTT
CDR3aa: CASSPRREYEAFF

d_gene: NA
v_gene: TRBV27
abundance: few
j_gene: TRBJ1-6
CDR3nt: TGTGCCAGCCGTGAGCCAGGGAGGGCAGGTGATTCACCCCTCCACTTT
CDR3aa: CASREPGRAGDSPLHF

d_gene: NA
v_gene: TRBV7-2
abundance: once
j_gene: TRBJ2-7
CDR3nt: TGTGCCAGCAGGGGGGGCTACGAGCAGTACTTC
CDR3aa: CASRGGYEQYF

d_gene: TRBD1
v_gene: TRBV6-5
abundance: NA
j_gene: TRBJ1-6
CDR3nt: TGTGCCAGCCTAGACCCAGGGGGCTGGGTGCCCCTCCACTTT
CDR3aa: CASLDPGGWVPLHF

d_gene: NA
v_gene: TRBV4-3
abundance: NA
j_gene: TRBJ1-2
CDR3nt: TGCGCCAGCAGCCAAGATCCCCTTCAGGGTGGCTACACCTTC
CDR3aa: CASSQDPLQGGYTF

d_gene: NA
v_gene: TRBV18
abundance: NA
j_gene: TRBJ1-4
CDR3nt: TGTGCCAGCTCAGAACAATACTACAGGCAGGGTAATGAAAAACTGTTTTTT
CDR3aa: CASSEQYYRQGNEKLFF

d_gene: TRBD1
v_gene: TRBV2
abundance: NA
j_gene: TRBJ2-5
CDR3nt: TGTGCCAGCAGTCCAGGGTGGACAGGGGGACAAGAGACCCAGTACTTC
CDR3aa: CASSPGWTGGQETQYF

d_gene: TRBD1
v_gene: TRBV5-1
abundance: few
j_gene: TRBJ1-2
CDR3nt: TGCGCCAGCAGCTTGGCCGCGGACAGGCCCTATGGCTACACCTTC
CDR3aa: CASSLAADRPYGYTF

d_gene: NA
v_gene: TRBV7-2
abundance: NA
j_gene: TRBJ2-3
CDR3nt: TGTGCCAGCAGCTGGGCGGGGCCCACAGATACGCAGTATTTT
CDR3aa: CASSWAGPTDTQYF

d_gene: NA
v_gene: TRBV24-1
abundance: NA
j_gene: TRBJ2-3
CDR3nt: TGTGCCACCAGTGCCTTGGGGCAAAGCGGGCACCTGACAGATACGCAGTATTTT
CDR3aa: CATSALGQSGHLTDTQYF

d_gene: TRBD1
v_gene: TRBV18
abundance: NA
j_gene: TRBJ2-2
CDR3nt: TGTGCCAGCTCACCAGCCCAGGGGGACACCGGGGAGCTGTTTTTT
CDR3aa: CASSPAQGDTGELFF

d_gene: TRBD2
v_gene: TRBV11-2
abundance: NA
j_gene: TRBJ2-5
CDR3nt: TGTGCCAGCAGCTTAGTACCACTAGCGGGAGAGACCCAGTACTTC
CDR3aa: CASSLVPLAGETQYF

d_gene: TRBD1
v_gene: TRBV5-1
abundance: NA
j_gene: TRBJ2-3
CDR3nt: TGCGCCAGCAGCTTGTTGGGTGTACAGGGGGCCACAGATACGCAGTATTTT
CDR3aa: CASSLLGVQGATDTQYF

d_gene: NA
v_gene: TRBV4-1
abundance: NA
j_gene: TRBJ1-2
CDR3nt: TGCGCCAGCAGCCAGTCAGGGGTCAACTATGGCTACACCTTC
CDR3aa: CASSQSGVNYGYTF

d_gene: NA
v_gene: TRBV11-2
abundance: few
j_gene: TRBJ1-1
CDR3nt: TGTGCCAGCAGCTTAGATTTGGGGGGCACTGAAGCTTTCTTT
CDR3aa: CASSLDLGGTEAFF

d_gene: TRBD1
v_gene: TRBV15
abundance: NA
j_gene: TRBJ2-1
CDR3nt: TGTGCCACCAGCAGAGATCTTGAGGGGGCATCTCTCCAGTTCTTC
CDR3aa: CATSRDLEGASLQFF

d_gene: NA
v_gene: TRBV10-2
abundance: NA
j_gene: TRBJ1-1
CDR3nt: TGCGCCAGCTATACAGGGAGTAATGAAGCTTTCTTT
CDR3aa: CASYTGSNEAFF

d_gene: NA
v_gene: TRBV11-3
abundance: NA
j_gene: TRBJ1-1
CDR3nt: TGTGCCAGCAGTCCGGCGGGGTCTGAAGCTTTCTTT
CDR3aa: CASSPAGSEAFF

d_gene: NA
v_gene: TRBV4-3
abundance: NA
j_gene: TRBJ2-1
CDR3nt: TGCGCCAGCAGCCAAGATCGACCCTGGCAGGGTGGAAAGGAGCAGTTCTTC
CDR3aa: CASSQDRPWQGGKEQFF

d_gene: NA
v_gene: TRBV7-2
abundance: NA
j_gene: TRBJ2-5
CDR3nt: TGTGCCAGCAGCGTATACAGGGTTGGGAGGGGAGAGACCCAGTACTTC
CDR3aa: CASSVYRVGRGETQYF

d_gene: TRBD2
v_gene: TRBV5-6
abundance: NA
j_gene: TRBJ2-1
CDR3nt: TGTGCCAGCAGCCTGGGACTAGCGGGAGGTGCGAGTGAGCAGTTCTTC
CDR3aa: CASSLGLAGGASEQFF

d_gene: NA
v_gene: TRBV4-3
abundance: NA
j_gene: TRBJ1-1
CDR3nt: TGCGCCAGCAGCCAGAGGACAGCCTGGACTGAAGCTTTCTTT
CDR3aa: CASSQRTAWTEAFF

d_gene: TRBD1
v_gene: TRBV11-3
abundance: NA
j_gene: TRBJ2-5
CDR3nt: TGTGCCAGCAGCTCACCACCGGGACAGGTGTCGGAGACCCAGTACTTC
CDR3aa: CASSSPPGQVSETQYF

d_gene: NA
v_gene: TRBV29-1
abundance: once
j_gene: TRBJ1-1
CDR3nt: TGCAGCGTTGAATTACGTTTGGACTTTGAAGCTTTCTTT
CDR3aa: CSVELRLDFEAFF

d_gene: NA
v_gene: TRBV18
abundance: NA
j_gene: TRBJ2-3
CDR3nt: TGTGCCAGCTCACCACGCGGGAATTTTGATGCAGATACGCAGTATTTT
CDR3aa: CASSPRGNFDADTQYF

d_gene: NA
v_gene: TRBV19
abundance: once
j_gene: TRBJ1-2
CDR3nt: TGTGCCAGTAACCCCAGGGGCTATGGCTACACCTTC
CDR3aa: CASNPRGYGYTF

d_gene: NA
v_gene: TRBV9
abundance: NA
j_gene: TRBJ2-3
CDR3nt: TGTGCCAGCAGCGTAGGGTTCAGTGGAGATACGCAGTATTTT
CDR3aa: CASSVGFSGDTQYF

d_gene: TRBD1
v_gene: TRBV7-9
abundance: NA
j_gene: TRBJ2-1
CDR3nt: TGTGCCAGCAGCTTAGGAGGGACAGCACTAATCTACAATGAGCAGTTCTTC
CDR3aa: CASSLGGTALIYNEQFF

d_gene: TRBD1
v_gene: TRBV6-5
abundance: NA
j_gene: TRBJ2-1
CDR3nt: TGTTGTACAGGGGCTGGGGGCGAGCAGTTCTTC
CDR3aa: CCTGAGGEQFF

d_gene: TRBD2
v_gene: TRBV6-6
abundance: NA
j_gene: TRBJ2-2
CDR3nt: TGTGCCAGCAGTCTGAGCGGGGGAAGGATCGGGGAGCTGTTTTTT
CDR3aa: CASSLSGGRIGELFF

d_gene: NA
v_gene: TRBV7-8
abundance: few
j_gene: TRBJ1-2
CDR3nt: TGTGCCAGCAGCCCCCAGAGGGATCGTGGCTACACCTTC
CDR3aa: CASSPQRDRGYTF

d_gene: NA
v_gene: TRBV24-1
abundance: NA
j_gene: TRBJ2-2
CDR3nt: TGTGCCACCAGTATTTCGGGAACCGGGGAGCTGTTTTTT
CDR3aa: CATSISGTGELFF

d_gene: TRBD2
v_gene: TRBV13
abundance: NA
j_gene: TRBJ2-3
CDR3nt: TGTGCCAGCAGCCTCCCGGGACTAGCGGGGGGAAAACGCACAGATACGCAGTATTTT
CDR3aa: CASSLPGLAGGKRTDTQYF

d_gene: TRBD1
v_gene: TRBV9
abundance: NA
j_gene: TRBJ2-6
CDR3nt: TGTGCCAGCAGCATAGACAGGGCTGGGGCCAACGTCCTGACTTTC
CDR3aa: CASSIDRAGANVLTF

d_gene: NA
v_gene: TRBV5-8
abundance: NA
j_gene: TRBJ2-4
CDR3nt: TGTGCCAGCAGCTTAGTTGAACTAGAGCTAGCCAAAAACATTCAGTACTTC
CDR3aa: CASSLVELELAKNIQYF

d_gene: NA
v_gene: TRBV5-1
abundance: NA
j_gene: TRBJ2-2
CDR3nt: TGCGCCAGCAGCTCCATTCCGGGACACAACACCGGGGAGCTGTTTTTT
CDR3aa: CASSSIPGHNTGELFF

d_gene: NA
v_gene: TRBV7-2
abundance: NA
j_gene: TRBJ2-1
CDR3nt: TGTGCCAGCAGCTTAGTCTGGGGGGACAATGAGCAGTTCTTC
CDR3aa: CASSLVWGDNEQFF

d_gene: TRBD2
v_gene: TRBV9
abundance: NA
j_gene: TRBJ2-1
CDR3nt: TGTGCCAGCAGCGGAGGGAGGGCGGTACCCTACAATGAGCAGTTCTTC
CDR3aa: CASSGGRAVPYNEQFF

d_gene: NA
v_gene: TRBV6-5
abundance: NA
j_gene: TRBJ2-7
CDR3nt: TGTGCCAGTCCACGGCAGGACTACGAGCAGTACTTC
CDR3aa: CASPRQDYEQYF

d_gene: NA
v_gene: TRBV12-3/TRBV12-4
abundance: NA
j_gene: TRBJ2-4
CDR3nt: TGTGCCAGCCACGGAGTAGCCAAAAACATTCAGTACTTC
CDR3aa: CASHGVAKNIQYF

d_gene: TRBD2
v_gene: TRBV19
abundance: NA
j_gene: TRBJ2-6
CDR3nt: TGTGCCAGTAGTATTCGGGGGGGCTTTGGGGCCAACGTCCTGACTTTC
CDR3aa: CASSIRGGFGANVLTF

d_gene: TRBD1
v_gene: TRBV5-5
abundance: few
j_gene: TRBJ1-4
CDR3nt: TGTGCCAGCAGCTTGGCTATAGTTGCACAGGGGGTAACTAATGAAAAACTGTTTTTT
CDR3aa: CASSLAIVAQGVTNEKLFF

d_gene: TRBD1
v_gene: TRBV5-1
abundance: NA
j_gene: TRBJ1-4
CDR3nt: TGCGCCAGCAGCTGGGGGACAGGGGGATTAGGTGAAAAACTGTTTTTT
CDR3aa: CASSWGTGGLGEKLFF

d_gene: NA
v_gene: TRBV6-2/TRBV6-3
abundance: NA
j_gene: TRBJ1-3
CDR3nt: TGTGCCAGCAGTTTCACAGGGCCAAGGAGAAACACCATATATTTT
CDR3aa: CASSFTGPRRNTIYF

d_gene: NA
v_gene: TRBV7-2
abundance: NA
j_gene: TRBJ1-4
CDR3nt: TGTACCAGCAACCCAGGATCTCCTAATGAAAAACTGTTTTTT
CDR3aa: CTSNPGSPNEKLFF

d_gene: NA
v_gene: TRBV5-1
abundance: NA
j_gene: TRBJ2-1
CDR3nt: TGCGCCAGCGCACGCGGAGGGGGGGCGGATGAGCAGTTCTTC
CDR3aa: CASARGGGADEQFF

d_gene: TRBD2
v_gene: TRBV4-3
abundance: NA
j_gene: TRBJ2-1
CDR3nt: TGCGCCAGCAGCGACCTAGCGGGGGGGCCAGGGGAGCAGTTCTTC
CDR3aa: CASSDLAGGPGEQFF

d_gene: NA
v_gene: TRBV5-6
abundance: NA
j_gene: TRBJ1-1
CDR3nt: TGTGCCAGCAGCTTGGAAATCGGTGAGATCATGAACACTGAAGCTTTCTTT
CDR3aa: CASSLEIGEIMNTEAFF

d_gene: NA
v_gene: TRBV12-5
abundance: NA
j_gene: TRBJ2-7
CDR3nt: TGTGCTAGTGGTTTGGTACTTCCGTTCTACGAGCAGTACTTC
CDR3aa: CASGLVLPFYEQYF

d_gene: TRBD1
v_gene: TRBV19
abundance: NA
j_gene: TRBJ2-7
CDR3nt: TGTGCCAGTAGTCCCGGGACAGGGGACCCCTACGAGCAGTACTTC
CDR3aa: CASSPGTGDPYEQYF

d_gene: TRBD1
v_gene: TRBV7-9
abundance: NA
j_gene: TRBJ2-6
CDR3nt: TGTGCCAGCACGGCCGGACAGGGACCATCTGGGGCCAACGTCCTGACTTTC
CDR3aa: CASTAGQGPSGANVLTF